These 28 T cell receptor beta chains were sequenced from one sample in a study of blood T cells in healthy people across ages. PCR was performed a second time for about 7 to 12 cycles using a sample-barcoded 5' primer and a J-beta primer mix. MiXCR, run by TCRdb on the 5' RACE reads, gives a single entry per CDR3 protein. The sample yields some 1.5 million distinct CDR3 sequences, about 30% seen once. Sequenced input: blood. These receptors all stem from a woman in her twenties or thirties in good health.

The table lists this clonotype with a few counts. This chain connects TRBV6-1 to TRBJ2-5; 14 bases are a match to TRBD2. V was pared by 7 bases and J by 4 bases, with 5 bases of the junction left unmatched. The CDR3 contains 15 residues. CDR1 and CDR2 from the germline V gene are MNHNS and SASEGT. The CDR3 nucleotides read TGTGCCAGCAATCGCGGACTAGCGGGAGGAGAGACCCAGTACTTC. It is translated as CASNRGLAGGETQYF.

The gene calls are TRBV5-6 and TRBJ1-1; maybe TRBD1 (5 bases). This CDR3 has 16 residues. Germline assignment: CDR1 SGHDT and CDR2 YYEEEE. The germline V and J ends were trimmed by 4 bases and 3 bases, with 19 bases remaining between them. The CDR3 region is CASSARLGGSDTEAFF. The DNA for the CDR3 is TGTGCCAGCAGCGCCCGGCTGGGGGGGAGCGACACTGAAGCTTTCTTT. The whole variable domain, remainder taken from reference TRBV5-6 and TRBJ1-1, is DAGVTQSPTHLIKTRGQQVTLRCSPKSGHDTVSWYQQALGQGPQFIFQYYEEEERQRGNFPDRFSGHQFPNYSSELNVNALLLGDSALYLCASSARLGGSDTEAFFGQGTRLTVV.

The chain couples TRBV6-1 to TRBJ1-2; no clear D. This CDR3 contains 13 residues. Trimming cost V 3 bases and J 6 bases, with 11 bases left between them. Germline V lookup: CDR1 MNHNS, CDR2 SASEGT. CDR3 bases: TGTGCCAGCAGTGATCTAAGATCCGATGGCTACACCTTC. Translated: CASSDLRSDGYTF.

J is TRBJ2-3 and V is TRBV5-1; perhaps TRBD1 as D (6 bases). CDR1 SGHRS and CDR2 YFSETQ come from the germline V gene. Trimming shortened V by 4 bases and J by 5 bases, and 14 bases separated the two germline ends. This CDR3 has 14 amino acids. CDR3 amino acids: CASSLSTGLDTQYF. The DNA of the CDR3 is TGCGCCAGCAGCCTCTCGACAGGACTAGATACGCAGTATTTT. Full variable domain (missing parts from reference TRBV5-1 and TRBJ2-3): KAGVTQTPRYLIKTRGQQVTLSCSPISGHRSVSWYQQTPGQGLQFLFEYFSETQRNKGNFPGRFSGRQFSNSRSEMNVSTLELGDSALYLCASSLSTGLDTQYFGPGTRLTVL.

The chain uses TRBV3-1 and TRBJ2-5; no definite D call. Germline assignment: CDR1 LGHDT and CDR2 YNNKEL (reference sequence). This CDR3 comprises 14 residues. V gave up 4 bases and J gave up 5 bases, with 14 bases separating them. CDR3 residues: CASSLLLAWETQYF. CDR3 in DNA: TGTGCCAGCAGCCTTCTTCTTGCGTGGGAGACCCAGTACTTC.

The chain has TRBV10-2 and TRBJ2-5, with 7 bases lining up with TRBD1. CDR1 is WSHSY, CDR2 SAAADI, per germline. The CDR3 is 14 amino acids. V gave up 7 bases and J gave up 2 bases; unmatched junction bases: 7. The DNA of the CDR3 is TGCGCCAGCATCGATGGGACAGCTCAAGAGACCCAGTACTTC. This encodes CASIDGTAQETQYF.

This clonotype appeared many times. The rearrangement uses TRBV30 and TRBJ2-7, with TRBD1 matching over 8 bases. This CDR3 spans 13 amino acids. From germline, CDR1 is GTSNPN and CDR2 SVGIG (reference sequence). J gave up 5 bases and V 2 bases, and 5 bases lay outside the gene matches. The CDR3 spells CAWSRQGAHEQYF. The CDR3 DNA reads TGTGCCTGGAGTCGGCAGGGGGCACACGAGCAGTACTTC.

This clonotype appeared a few times. The chain links TRBV5-1 to TRBJ1-5, with 8 nucleotides matching TRBD1. V lost 4 bases and J lost 5; bases outside the gene matches: 5. This CDR3 has 14 amino acids. CDR1 and CDR2 (germline): SGHRS, YFSETQ. The CDR3 loop is CASSVTGGDQPQHF. DNA of the CDR3: TGCGCCAGCAGCGTCACAGGGGGAGATCAGCCCCAGCATTTT.

This clonotype was seen a handful of times. CDR3 coding DNA: TGTGCCAGCAGTATGCTGGGCGCCTACGAGCAGTACTTC. The encoded protein is CASSMLGAYEQYF. This rearrangement joins TRBV27 to TRBJ2-7; D not resolved. The CDR3 extends over 13 amino acids. With 5 bases removed from V and 2 bases from J, the gap between germline ends came to 10 bases. Germline CDR1 MNHEY, CDR2 SMNVEV (reference sequence).

This clonotype was counted many times. This chain joins TRBV7-2 and TRBJ2-5; D is undetermined. The CDR3 spans 13 residues. Trimming pared 3 bases from V and 5 bases from J, leaving 10 bases between. Germline V lookup: CDR1 SGHTA, CDR2 FQGNSA. The CDR3 sequence is CASSFALGETQYF. The DNA of the CDR3 is TGTGCCAGCAGCTTCGCGCTGGGGGAGACCCAGTACTTC.

This clonotype was counted only a few times. V is TRBV29-1 and J is TRBJ1-2; tentative D call: TRBD1 (6 bases). Germline values: CDR1 SQVTM, CDR2 ANQGSEA. There are 13 residues in the CDR3. The ends were cut back, 3 bases at V and 2 bases at J, with 10 bases in the middle. For the CDR3, the DNA is TGCAGCGTTGACCTTACAGGGAACTATGGCTACACCTTC. Residues: CSVDLTGNYGYTF.

This sequence joins TRBV30 and TRBJ2-7; maybe TRBD2 (6 bases). This CDR3 is 12 amino acids long. V lost 2 bases to trimming and J lost 3 bases, with 8 bases between them. The germline gives CDR1 GTSNPN, CDR2 SVGIG (reference sequence). The CDR3 DNA sequence: TGTGCCTGGAGTCGGGACTTCTACGAGCAGTACTTC. It yields the protein CAWSRDFYEQYF. The full variable domain, in which reference TRBV30 and TRBJ2-7 provide the parts outside the CDR3, is SQTIHQWPATLVQPVGSPLSLECTVEGTSNPNLYWYRQAAGRGLQLLFYSVGIGQISSEVPQNLSASRPQDRQFILSSKKLLLSDSGFYLCAWSRDFYEQYFGPGTRLTVT.

Only a few counts were recorded for this clonotype. The genes are TRBV6-6 and TRBJ2-5; D not certain. The CDR3 is 12 residues long. Germline loops: CDR1 MNHNY, CDR2 SVGAGI (reference sequence). V lost 5 bases and J lost 5, with 9 bases in between. Here the CDR3 reads CASSQHLETQYF. CDR3 coding DNA: TGTGCCAGCAGTCAGCATTTGGAGACCCAGTACTTC.

The CDR3 spells CASSGAETGTGELFF. The CDR3 DNA is TGCGCCAGCAGCGGGGCGGAGACGGGCACCGGGGAGCTGTTTTTT. The V call is TRBV5-1, the J call TRBJ2-2; TRBD1 is a possible D gene (5 bases). CDR1 is SGHRS and CDR2 is YFSETQ in the germline V gene. Trimming stripped 4 bases from V and 4 bases from J, with 14 bases between. The CDR3 covers 15 residues. The variable domain in full, with the rest retrieved from reference TRBV5-1 and TRBJ2-2, is KAGVTQTPRYLIKTRGQQVTLSCSPISGHRSVSWYQQTPGQGLQFLFEYFSETQRNKGNFPGRFSGRQFSNSRSEMNVSTLELGDSALYLCASSGAETGTGELFFGEGSRLTVL.

The genes are TRBV12-3 or TRBV12-4 and TRBJ1-2; TRBD1 aligns across 7 bases. The CDR3 totals 14 residues. Trimming took 5 bases from V and 7 from J; bases not matched to a gene: 10. The CDR3 here is CASSPLDRRRGYTF. The DNA for the CDR3 is TGTGCCAGCAGTCCCCTGGACAGGCGCCGTGGCTACACCTTC.

Points on this clonotype: This sequence may be a read error, since a much larger clone differs from it by one base. This chain uses TRBV28 with TRBJ2-7; 12 nucleotides agree with TRBD1. The germline CDR1 and CDR2 sequences are MDHEN and SYDVKM. The CDR3 runs to 15 residues. Trimming at V came to 4 bases and at J to 6 bases, leaving 7 bases not matched to a gene. CDR3 region: CASSSGDRGRSEQYF. CDR3 nucleotide sequence: TGTGCCAGCAGTTCGGGGGACAGGGGGCGATCCGAGCAGTACTTC.

This clonotype was counted at least ten times. The gene calls are TRBV6-6 and TRBJ2-5; 11 bases align to TRBD2. The trim removed 6 bases at V and 3 bases at J, leaving 6 bases unmatched. Germline lookup yields CDR1 MNHNY and CDR2 SVGAGI (reference sequence). This CDR3 has 15 residues. Here the CDR3 DNA reads TGTGCCAGCAGAACGACTAGCGGGGCCAAAGAGACCCAGTACTTC. It specifies CASRTTSGAKETQYF.

This chain links TRBV20-1 with TRBJ1-1, with D possibly TRBD1 on 6 matching bases. Germline CDR1 reads DFQATT; CDR2 reads SNEGSKA (reference sequence). The CDR3 has 16 amino acids. V lost 1 base and J 0 bases, leaving 15 bases between the germline ends. CDR3 protein: CSARGAGGRLNTEAFF. CDR3 nucleotides: TGCAGTGCTAGAGGGGCCGGGGGGCGACTGAACACTGAAGCTTTCTTT.

The table lists this clonotype with many counts. The chain has TRBV7-2 and TRBJ2-1; 8 positions match TRBD1. The V segment lost 5 bases and the J segment 6 bases; nucleotides outside the gene matches: 3. CDR1 is SGHTA, CDR2 FQGNSA, per germline. The CDR3 is 13 residues long. CDR3 nucleotides: TGTGCCAGCAGCGTGGACAGGGTCAATGAGCAGTTCTTC. This translates into CASSVDRVNEQFF.

This clonotype has ten or more counts. The chain couples TRBV7-9 to TRBJ2-3; no clear D. The CDR3 length is 14 residues. V was trimmed by 1 base and J by 2 bases, leaving 7 bases between them. Germline lookup yields CDR1 SEHNR and CDR2 FQNEAQ (reference sequence). CDR3 nucleotide sequence: TGTGCCAGCAGCTTAGGACGGAACACAGATACGCAGTATTTT. Translating gives CASSLGRNTDTQYF.

The CDR3 protein is CSARDSRTGDSPLHF. Written as DNA, the CDR3 is TGCAGTGCTAGAGATAGTAGGACAGGGGATTCACCCCTCCACTTT. The chain joins TRBV20-1 to TRBJ1-6; 9 bases map to TRBD1. The CDR3 is made up of 15 amino acids. The germline V gene has CDR1 DFQATT and CDR2 SNEGSKA (reference sequence). V lost 0 bases and J lost 8; bases outside the gene matches: 5.

About this clonotype: The conserved closing phenylalanine or tryptophan is absent in this CDR3, likely reflecting a read error. The chain is built from TRBV7-6 and TRBJ2-1, with 10 bases that match TRBD2. There are 15 residues in the CDR3. J was trimmed by 4 bases and V by 8 bases; bases with no gene match: 8. CDR1 is SGHVS and CDR2 is FNYEAQ in the germline V gene. The CDR3 region has the DNA TGTGCCAGCCCCGTAGCGGGGGGTGGATACAATGAGCAGTTCTCC. Translating gives CASPVAGGGYNEQFS.

This clonotype was seen a few times. The V gene is TRBV7-9, the J gene TRBJ2-1; D remains ambiguous. Trimming shortened V by 3 bases and J by 10 bases, and 16 bases separated the two germline ends. CDR1 and CDR2 from the germline V gene are SEHNR and FQNEAQ (reference sequence). The length of the CDR3 is 14 residues. CDR3 amino acids: CASSLALPSGEQFF. CDR3 DNA: TGTGCCAGCAGCTTGGCTCTGCCATCTGGGGAGCAGTTCTTC.

This clonotype was detected ten times or more. The chain is built from TRBV10-3 and TRBJ2-7; either TRBD1 or TRBD2 may fit D (5 bases each). V gave up 6 bases and J gave up 2 bases, with 8 bases separating them. The CDR3 sequence is 12 residues long. Germline V gene data show CDR1 as ENHRY and CDR2 as SYGVKD. Written as DNA, the CDR3 is TGTGCCATCAGGGGGACCACCTACGAGCAGTACTTC. Residues: CAIRGTTYEQYF.

The sample holds many counts of this clonotype. The CDR3, as DNA: TGTGCCAGCAGTCTTAAGGGAGGCGGAACTAATGAAAAACTGTTTTTT. It encodes CASSLKGGGTNEKLFF. The V and J genes are TRBV6-6 and TRBJ1-4; D is unclear. Trimming shortened V by 5 bases and J by 1 base, and 14 bases separated the two germline ends. The CDR3 has 16 residues. The germline V gene encodes CDR1 MNHNY and CDR2 SVGAGI (reference sequence).

The rearrangement links TRBV3-1 to TRBJ2-1, with TRBD2 matching 14 bases. The ends lost 7 bases at V and 2 bases at J; junction bases unmatched: 4. The CDR3 length is 16 residues. Germline CDR1 reads LGHDT; CDR2 reads YNNKEL (reference sequence). DNA of the CDR3: TGTGCCAGCACCGGGACTAGCGGGAGACCCTACAATGAGCAGTTCTTC. Translated, it gives CASTGTSGRPYNEQFF.

This clonotype appeared a few times. The chain couples TRBV3-1 to TRBJ2-1; 9 bases are a match to TRBD2. Losses at the gene ends were 7 bases for V and 5 bases for J; bases not matched to a gene: 6. CDR1 and CDR2 (germline): LGHDT, YNNKEL (reference sequence). This CDR3 comprises 14 residues. The CDR3 coding sequence is TGTGCCAGCACGACTGTAGCGGGGGACAATGAGCAGTTCTTC. Translation gives CASTTVAGDNEQFF.

This clonotype has at least ten counts. The chain has TRBV6-5 and TRBJ2-5; D is unresolved. Trimming removed 4 bases at V and 5 bases at J, with 8 bases between. The CDR3 loop spans 12 amino acids. CDR1 MNHEY and CDR2 SVGAGI come from the germline V gene. The CDR3 sequence: CASSSDTETQYF. The CDR3 region has the DNA TGTGCCAGCAGTTCCGATACGGAGACCCAGTACTTC.